These T cell receptor beta chains were read from a single sample in a study of CD8+ T cells in alopecia areata. Repertoires were generated with immunoSEQ multiplex PCR, while TCRdb's copy carries only in-frame clones and drops some. The table includes under 150,000 clones, roughly 50% detected once. The sequenced sample was NKG2D-low CD8+ T cells sorted from blood. These receptor sequences come from a human donor with alopecia areata. CDR3s include the opening cysteine and the closing phenylalanine or tryptophan. D genes are given only for firm matches. The size field is filled for only some rows; it gives once, few, many or a size class.

clone size: few
V gene: TRBV29-1
D gene: NA
J gene: TRBJ2-2
CDR3 DNA: TGCAGCGTTGTGATGAACACCGGGGAGCTGTTTTTT
CDR3 protein: CSVVMNTGELFF

clone size: few
V gene: TRBV29-1
D gene: NA
J gene: TRBJ2-2
CDR3 DNA: TGCAGCGCTGACAGTGGAGGGGCCTCAAACACCGGGGAGCTGTTTTTT
CDR3 protein: CSADSGGASNTGELFF

clone size: NA
V gene: TRBV29-1
D gene: NA
J gene: TRBJ2-6
CDR3 DNA: TGCAGCGTTGAAGATAGTTGGGAACTCTCCTCTGGGGCCAACGTCCTGACTTTC
CDR3 protein: CSVEDSWELSSGANVLTF

clone size: few
V gene: TRBV7-9
D gene: NA
J gene: TRBJ1-2
CDR3 DNA: TGTGCCAGCAGCTCCGTAAGGGACCTTAACTATGGCTACACCTTC
CDR3 protein: CASSSVRDLNYGYTF

clone size: few
V gene: TRBV29-1
D gene: TRBD2
J gene: TRBJ2-3
CDR3 DNA: TGCAGCGTTGTTACTAGCGGGTATAGCACAGATACGCAGTATTTT
CDR3 protein: CSVVTSGYSTDTQYF

clone size: once
V gene: TRBV7-9
D gene: NA
J gene: TRBJ2-3
CDR3 DNA: TGTGCCAGCAGCTTAAAGGAAACGCCAGATACGCAGTATTTT
CDR3 protein: CASSLKETPDTQYF

clone size: NA
V gene: TRBV29-1
D gene: NA
J gene: TRBJ2-3
CDR3 DNA: TGCAGCGCTGGGGGTACTAGCTGGTCAGGCACAGATACGCAGTATTTT
CDR3 protein: CSAGGTSWSGTDTQYF

clone size: few
V gene: TRBV23-1
D gene: NA
J gene: TRBJ2-4
CDR3 DNA: TGCGCCAGCAGTCAATCGGCGGGAAAAAACATTCAGTACTTC
CDR3 protein: CASSQSAGKNIQYF

clone size: NA
V gene: TRBV2
D gene: NA
J gene: TRBJ2-2
CDR3 DNA: TGTGCCAGCAGTAGAGGGACCGACCACACCGGGGAGCTGTTTTTT
CDR3 protein: CASSRGTDHTGELFF

clone size: NA
V gene: TRBV9
D gene: NA
J gene: TRBJ2-7
CDR3 DNA: TGTGCCAGCAGCGTAGGGTCGGGAGCTCCGTACGAGCAGTACTTC
CDR3 protein: CASSVGSGAPYEQYF

clone size: NA
V gene: TRBV29-1
D gene: NA
J gene: TRBJ2-7
CDR3 DNA: TGCAGCGCCGACGGGTCAGAACCCAACTCCTACGAGCAGTACTTC
CDR3 protein: CSADGSEPNSYEQYF

clone size: NA
V gene: TRBV12-5
D gene: NA
J gene: TRBJ1-1
CDR3 DNA: TGTGCTAGTGGTTCCCCCGGCGCGGGAGAAGCTTTCTTT
CDR3 protein: CASGSPGAGEAFF

clone size: NA
V gene: TRBV30
D gene: NA
J gene: TRBJ1-2
CDR3 DNA: TGTGCCTGGAGACCCTCAGTCGGGGACGGCTACACCTTC
CDR3 protein: CAWRPSVGDGYTF

clone size: once
V gene: TRBV29-1
D gene: NA
J gene: TRBJ2-7
CDR3 DNA: TGCAGCGTTGAGGAGGGACTCTACGAGCAGTACTTC
CDR3 protein: CSVEEGLYEQYF

clone size: NA
V gene: TRBV5-6
D gene: TRBD1
J gene: TRBJ2-7
CDR3 DNA: TGTGCCAGCAGCTACCCGACAGGGGCAGCCGAGCAGTACTTC
CDR3 protein: CASSYPTGAAEQYF

clone size: NA
V gene: TRBV5-1
D gene: NA
J gene: TRBJ2-7
CDR3 DNA: TGCGCCAGCAGCTTGGATCCATTGGGCGGCGAGCAGTACTTC
CDR3 protein: CASSLDPLGGEQYF

clone size: NA
V gene: TRBV27
D gene: TRBD2
J gene: TRBJ2-4
CDR3 DNA: TGTGCCAGCCGCTTAGCGGGGGGGCCGGCCAAAAACATTCAGTACTTC
CDR3 protein: CASRLAGGPAKNIQYF

clone size: NA
V gene: TRBV29-1
D gene: TRBD1
J gene: TRBJ2-5
CDR3 DNA: TGCAGCGTTGAGTGGGACAGGGGGATTTCGGAGACCCAGTACTTC
CDR3 protein: CSVEWDRGISETQYF